The 10 T cell receptor beta chains below come from one sample, sequenced in a study of beta chain features in type 1 diabetes. Every isolated RNA sample was fully reverse transcribed, so sequencing captured expressed TCRB transcripts. Sequencing used immunoSEQ multiplex PCR; TCRdb keeps in-frame clones, though not all of them. Counted here are some 700,000 clones, roughly 13% occurring once; the ten biggest clones make up 0.022%. The antigens these receptors bind are not known. Broader study findings: When Type 1 diabetes patients were examined, their TCRB CDR3s proved moderately but significantly shorter in all four CD4+ subsets.

Input material: naive CD4+ T cells from blood. The origin of the receptors is a man aged 18 to 30 with type 1 diabetes.

This clone has a handful of counts. The chain has TRBV30 and TRBJ2-7; 7 positions match TRBD2. Germline CDR1 is GTSNPN and CDR2 is SVGIG (reference sequence). The CDR3 contains 14 residues. J gave up 4 bases and V 0 bases, and 6 bases lay outside the gene matches. CDR3 coding DNA: TGTGCCTGGAGTGTGGGGGGGTACGGTTACGAGCAGTACTTC. As protein: CAWSVGGYGYEQYF.

The sample holds a few counts of this clone. In DNA form, the CDR3 reads TGTGCCAGCAGTGAAAGGCAGGCAAATAATTCACCCCTCCACTTT. As protein: CASSERQANNSPLHF. V is TRBV6-1 and J is TRBJ1-6; D unresolved. The CDR3 is 15 residues long. CDR1 and CDR2 (germline): MNHNS, SASEGT. The V gene lost 2 bases and the J gene lost 5 bases, with 10 bases spanning the gap.

V gene TRBV6-4 combines with J gene TRBJ2-1; TRBD2 matches at 7 bases. Germline values: CDR1 MRHNA, CDR2 SNTAGT. The CDR3 is 16 residues long. The V and J ends lost 6 bases and 0 bases, in that order; junction bases with no gene match: 8. Here the CDR3 reads CASSTQGGGSYNEQFF. CDR3 coding DNA: TGTGCCAGCAGCACCCAAGGCGGGGGCTCCTACAATGAGCAGTTCTTC.

The rearrangement joins TRBV21-1 to TRBJ1-5; TRBD1 is the table's D call and was not checked against the DNA. TRBV21-1 is a recognized pseudogene. This CDR3 comprises 18 residues. The chain's CDR3 is CASSKEVTGKDGNQPQHF. The CDR3 DNA is TGTGCCAGCAGCAAAGAGGTGACAGGGAAAGACGGCAATCAGCCCCAGCATTTT.

The chain couples TRBV14 to TRBJ2-2; no definite D call. The CDR3 length is 11 residues. Germline V CDR1 and CDR2: SGHDN, FVKESK. With 6 bases removed from V and 6 bases from J, the gap between germline ends came to 5 bases. The CDR3 DNA follows: TGTGCCAGCAGTCTGGCCGGGGAGCTGTTTTTT. Translating it yields CASSLAGELFF.

This clone has more than one count but fewer than ten. The V call is TRBV5-8, the J call TRBJ2-1, with D possibly TRBD2 on 6 matching bases. The CDR3 runs 13 residues. Germline V gives CDR1 SGHTS, CDR2 YDEGEE. Between the trimmed V and J ends, which lost 10 bases and 4 bases, there was a span of 15 bases. The CDR3 sequence is CADTGTPYNEQFF. The CDR3 nucleotides read TGTGCCGATACCGGGACTCCATACAATGAGCAGTTCTTC.

Only a few counts were recorded for this clone. V and J are TRBV28 and TRBJ1-1; D is unresolved. Germline V lookup: CDR1 MDHEN, CDR2 SYDVKM. V was trimmed by 8 bases and J by 1 base, leaving 8 bases between them. The length of the CDR3 is 12 residues. This CDR3 is CASSQSNTEAFF. DNA of the CDR3: TGTGCCAGCTCCCAGTCGAACACTGAAGCTTTCTTT.

V usage is TRBV29-1 and J usage is TRBJ2-3, with D unresolved. Per the germline V gene, CDR1 is SQVTM and CDR2 is ANQGSEA. The length of the CDR3 is 13 residues. With 7 bases removed from V and 0 bases from J, the gap between germline ends came to 11 bases. The CDR3, as DNA: TGCAGCGCTGACATACGTAGCACAGATACGCAGTATTTT. It codes for CSADIRSTDTQYF.

In its sample, this clone was seen a few times. The chain couples TRBV5-1 to TRBJ2-6, with D hard to call. The length of the CDR3 is 15 residues. Trimming stripped 4 bases from V and 0 bases from J, with 8 bases between. Germline lookup yields CDR1 SGHRS and CDR2 YFSETQ. In DNA, the CDR3 is TGCGCCAGCAGCCCGGTGGGCTCTGGGGCCAACGTCCTGACTTTC. This gives the protein CASSPVGSGANVLTF. Full variable domain (rest looked up from reference TRBV5-1 and TRBJ2-6): KAGVTQTPRYLIKTRGQQVTLSCSPISGHRSVSWYQQTPGQGLQFLFEYFSETQRNKGNFPGRFSGRQFSNSRSEMNVSTLELGDSALYLCASSPVGSGANVLTFGAGSRLTVL.

The table lists this clone with a few counts. The chain is built from TRBV30 and TRBJ1-1; D is ambiguous. The CDR3 totals 12 residues. Trimming stripped 4 bases from V and 7 bases from J, with 13 bases between. Germline lookup yields CDR1 GTSNPN and CDR2 SVGIG (reference sequence). CDR3 residues: CAWTRGYGEAFF. The DNA of the CDR3 is TGTGCCTGGACTCGGGGATATGGTGAAGCTTTCTTT.